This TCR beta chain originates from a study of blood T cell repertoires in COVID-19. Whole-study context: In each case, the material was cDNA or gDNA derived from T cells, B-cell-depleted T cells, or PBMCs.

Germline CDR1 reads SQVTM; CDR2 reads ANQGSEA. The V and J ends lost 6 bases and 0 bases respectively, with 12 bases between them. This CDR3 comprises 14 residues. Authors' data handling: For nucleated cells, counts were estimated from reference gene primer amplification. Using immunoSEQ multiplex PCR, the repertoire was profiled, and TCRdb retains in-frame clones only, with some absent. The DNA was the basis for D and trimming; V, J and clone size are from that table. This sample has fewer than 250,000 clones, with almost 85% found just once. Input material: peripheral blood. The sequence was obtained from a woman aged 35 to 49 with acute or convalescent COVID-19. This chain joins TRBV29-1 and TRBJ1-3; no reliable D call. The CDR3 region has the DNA TGCAGCGTAATAGTTCCTCGCTCTGGAAACACCATATATTTT. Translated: CSVIVPRSGNTIYF.